The 32 T cell receptor beta chains below were found in one sample sequenced in a study of immune evolution from preneoplasia to lung adenocarcinoma. Measured with immunoSEQ multiplex PCR; TCRdb has only the in-frame clones, and not every one. Found here are about 4,100 clones, about 86% of them singletons; the top ten hold about 2.9%. Sequences were obtained from FFPE minimally invasive lung adenocarcinoma tissue. The receptors stem from a person between 65 and 79 years old with lung adenocarcinoma.

J is TRBJ1-6 and V is TRBV7-3, with 7 positions matching TRBD1. Looked up from germline, CDR1 is SGHTA and CDR2 is FQGTGA. The CDR3 is made up of 13 amino acids. V gave up 4 bases and J gave up 7 bases; unmatched junction bases: 1. The CDR3 is CASSWDRNSPLHF. The DNA for the CDR3 is TGTGCCAGCAGCTGGGACAGAAATTCACCCCTCCACTTT.

The genes are TRBV25-1 and TRBJ1-2; D is unresolved. The CDR3 totals 13 residues. Germline V gives CDR1 MGHDK, CDR2 SYGVNS. Trimming pared 3 bases from V and 6 bases from J, leaving 11 bases between. The CDR3 region is CASSEEGLNGYTF. CDR3 DNA: TGTGCCAGCAGTGAGGAGGGTCTCAATGGCTACACCTTC.

The chain combines TRBV2 with TRBJ1-2; D remains unclear. Germline lookup yields CDR1 SNHLY and CDR2 FYNNEI. The CDR3 spans 13 residues. Between the trimmed V and J ends, which lost 5 bases and 6 bases, there was a span of 13 bases. The DNA for the CDR3 is TGTGCCAGCAGTTCCCGCACGGAGGATGGCTACACCTTC. As protein: CASSSRTEDGYTF.

Only one count was recorded for this clone. The rearrangement links TRBV7-2 to TRBJ2-2; D perhaps matches TRBD2 (6 bases). Trimming left V 7 bases short and J 1 base short, with 16 bases between. CDR1 is SGHTA, CDR2 FQGNSA, per germline. The CDR3 consists of 16 residues. The CDR3 DNA follows: TGTGCCAGCACCACAGTAGCGGCACTGAACACCGGGGAGCTGTTTTTT. Its translation: CASTTVAALNTGELFF.

V and J are TRBV11-2 and TRBJ1-4; D gene unclear. This CDR3 region has 15 residues. CDR1 and CDR2 from the germline V gene are SGHAT and FQNNGV. Trimming shortened V by 7 bases and J by 4 bases, and 16 bases separated the two germline ends. The CDR3 protein is CASTSSGGRNEKLFF. In DNA form, the CDR3 reads TGTGCCAGCACCTCAAGTGGCGGCCGTAATGAAAAACTGTTTTTT.

CDR3 region: CSATGVLMNTEAFF. The CDR3 DNA reads as TGCAGCGCAACAGGGGTCCTCATGAACACTGAAGCTTTCTTT. The chain combines TRBV29-1 with TRBJ1-1, with 7 bases lining up with TRBD1. Looked up from germline, CDR1 is SQVTM and CDR2 is ANQGSEA. V was pared by 7 bases and J by 0 bases, with 8 bases of the junction left unmatched. The CDR3 has 14 amino acids. Filled out from reference TRBV29-1 and TRBJ1-1, the complete variable domain reads SAVISQKPSRDICQRGTSLTIQCQVDSQVTMMFWYRQQPGQSLTLIATANQGSEATYESGFVIDKFPISRPNLTFSTLTVSNMSPEDSSIYLCSATGVLMNTEAFFGQGTRLTVV.

J is TRBJ2-7 and V is TRBV18, with a possible D match to TRBD1 (5 bases). This CDR3 region has 15 residues. Trimming cost V 2 bases and J 6 bases, with 17 bases left between them. CDR1 and CDR2 from the germline V gene are KGHSH and LQKENI. CDR3 nucleotide sequence: TGTGCCAGCTCACCAGCGTTAGGGGCTACGGGCGAGCAGTACTTC. Residues: CASSPALGATGEQYF. Using reference TRBV18 and TRBJ2-7 for the parts outside the CDR3, the full variable domain is NAGVMQNPRHLVRRRGQEARLRCSPMKGHSHVYWYRQLPEEGLKFMVYLQKENIIDESGMPKERFSAEFPKEGPSILRIQQVVRGDSAAYFCASSPALGATGEQYFGPGTRLTVT.

Comment on this clone: Other DNA sequences from this sample encode an identical CDR3 as well. V usage is TRBV7-2 and J usage is TRBJ2-1, with D possibly matching TRBD2 (5 bases). The CDR3 has 15 amino acids. Germline CDR1 and CDR2: SGHTA and FQGNSA. Deletions cut 6 bases from V and 0 bases from J, with 12 bases between. DNA for the CDR3: TGTGCCAGCAGTTCGGACTCGAGCTCCTACAATGAGCAGTTCTTC. Its protein product is CASSSDSSSYNEQFF.

Note on this clone: The identical CDR3 is also encoded by other nucleotide sequences in the sample. This chain uses TRBV28 with TRBJ2-3; TRBD2 agrees at 7 bases. Germline CDR1 is MDHEN and CDR2 is SYDVKM. The V segment lost 8 bases and the J segment 7 bases; nucleotides outside the gene matches: 15. The CDR3 consists of 15 residues. In nucleotides, the CDR3 is TGTGCCAGCCGTTCCCAGGGAGGGAAGGTAAATACGCAGTATTTT. This sequence encodes CASRSQGGKVNTQYF. Full variable domain (outside the CDR3, taken from reference TRBV28 and TRBJ2-3): DVKVTQSSRYLVKRTGEKVFLECVQDMDHENMFWYRQDPGLGLRLIYFSYDVKMKEKGDIPEGYSVSREKKERFSLILESASTNQTSMYLCASRSQGGKVNTQYFGPGTRLTVL.

The V call is TRBV27, the J call TRBJ2-1; TRBD2 matches 9 bases. J was trimmed by 7 bases and V by 7 bases; bases with no gene match: 8. CDR3 length: 14 residues. The germline gives CDR1 MNHEY, CDR2 SMNVEV (reference sequence). DNA of the CDR3: TGTGCCAGCATTAGAAGCGGGAGGTGGAATGAGCAGTTCTTC. Protein: CASIRSGRWNEQFF.

The chain carries TRBV7-8 and TRBJ1-5; no clear D. V gave up 5 bases and J gave up 5 bases, with 10 bases separating them. CDR1 and CDR2 from the germline V gene are SGHVS and FQNEAQ. The CDR3 has 13 amino acids. In DNA, the CDR3 is TGTGCCAGCAGCCGTAGATCGTATCAGCCCCAGCATTTT. This codes for CASSRRSYQPQHF.

The chain carries TRBV15 and TRBJ2-5, with a possible D match to TRBD2 (5 bases). The CDR3 is made up of 16 amino acids. CDR1 is LNHNV and CDR2 is YYDKDF in the germline V gene (reference sequence). Trimming cost V 8 bases and J 5 bases, with 24 bases left between them. This chain's CDR3 is CATAVDGGLGRETQYF. Written as DNA, the CDR3 is TGTGCCACCGCCGTTGACGGCGGGCTTGGCAGGGAGACCCAGTACTTC. Using reference TRBV15 and TRBJ2-5 for the parts outside the CDR3, the full variable domain is DAMVIQNPRYQVTQFGKPVTLSCSQTLNHNVMYWYQQKSSQAPKLLFHYYDKDFNNEADTPDNFQSRRPNTSFCFLDIRSPGLGDTAMYLCATAVDGGLGRETQYFGPGTRLLVL.

V usage is TRBV5-5 and J usage is TRBJ1-5, with a weak D call TRBD1 (5 bases). Germline V lookup: CDR1 SGHKS, CDR2 YYEKEE (reference sequence). The CDR3 length is 15 residues. V was clipped by 1 base and J by 0 bases, with 8 bases between them. CDR3 residues: CASSLQGGSNQPQHF. The CDR3, as DNA: TGTGCCAGCAGCTTGCAGGGTGGTAGCAATCAGCCCCAGCATTTT.

To note about this clone: This CDR3 is also generated by other DNA sequences in the sample. This chain links TRBV7-2 with TRBJ2-1, with D possibly TRBD2 on 6 matching bases. The CDR3 has 16 residues. Germline CDR1 is SGHTA and CDR2 is FQGNSA. V was clipped by 3 bases and J by 4 bases, with 16 bases between them. CDR3 amino acids: CASSLRWGGDYNEQFF. The CDR3 DNA reads as TGTGCCAGCAGCTTGAGGTGGGGCGGGGATTACAATGAGCAGTTCTTC.

This rearrangement joins TRBV10-3 to TRBJ1-1; D unresolved. With 0 bases removed from V and 5 bases from J, the gap between germline ends came to 10 bases. CDR1 ENHRY and CDR2 SYGVKD come from the germline V gene. The CDR3 runs 14 residues. The CDR3 DNA is TGTGCCATCAGTGAGTCGGAGGGTTGGACTGAAGCTTTCTTT. Its protein is CAISESEGWTEAFF.

The rearrangement joins TRBV5-5 to TRBJ2-2, with 7 positions matching TRBD1. Germline-derived CDR1 and CDR2 are SGHKS and YYEKEE (reference sequence). The CDR3 is 14 residues long. The J segment lost 5 bases and the V segment lost 3 bases, leaving 4 bases of the junction unmatched. The CDR3 DNA reads as TGTGCCAGCAGCTGGAGACAGGGAACCGGGGAGCTGTTTTTT. This sequence encodes CASSWRQGTGELFF.

Details on this clone: The sample has other DNA sequences that encode this CDR3 too. The DNA for the CDR3 is TGTGCCAGCAGTTATGGCGGAACGAACACTGAAGCTTTCTTT. This sequence encodes CASSYGGTNTEAFF. The V gene is TRBV6-5, the J gene TRBJ1-1; no clear D gene. Between the trimmed V and J ends, which lost 3 bases and 1 base, there was a span of 9 bases. Germline CDR1 is MNHEY and CDR2 is SVGAGI. The CDR3 consists of 14 residues.

J is TRBJ1-3 and V is TRBV25-1, with unresolved D. CDR3 length: 13 residues. V was cut by 8 bases and J by 3 bases, with 11 bases left in between. CDR1 is MGHDK, CDR2 SYGVNS, per germline. The CDR3 nucleotides are TGTGCCAGCCTTGGACGGTTTGGAAACACCATATATTTT. It translates to CASLGRFGNTIYF.

The chain uses TRBV5-1 and TRBJ2-7; D remains unclear. The V and J ends lost 5 bases and 1 base respectively, with 10 bases between them. Germline lookup yields CDR1 SGHRS and CDR2 YFSETQ. The CDR3 runs to 13 residues. The CDR3, as DNA: TGCGCCAGCAGAGAAGCCGCATCCTACGAGCAGTACTTC. Its translation is CASREAASYEQYF.

The genes are TRBV6-5 and TRBJ1-3, with D tentatively TRBD1 (5 bases). The CDR3 contains 14 residues. V lost 4 bases to trimming and J lost 4 bases, with 11 bases between them. Germline V gene sequence: CDR1 MNHEY, CDR2 SVGAGI. The DNA of the CDR3 is TGTGCCAGCAGTTTAGCGGGGCCGGGAAACACCATATATTTT. Protein sequence: CASSLAGPGNTIYF.

J is TRBJ2-3 and V is TRBV5-3; 9 nucleotides match TRBD1. TRBV5-3 is an ORF, with its function uncertain. Unmatched junction bases numbered 5, after V lost 5 bases and J lost 10 bases. This CDR3 region has 12 residues. CDR3 in DNA: TGTGCCAGAAGACGACAGGGGGAAGCGCAGTATTTT. This gives the protein CARRRQGEAQYF.

The gene calls are TRBV10-2 and TRBJ2-7; D call uncertain. This CDR3 is 15 amino acids long. Germline V CDR1 and CDR2: WSHSY, SAAADI. V lost 8 bases to trimming and J lost 0 bases, with 17 bases between them. CDR3 coding DNA: TGCGCCAGCTACCCCGGCGACTTCGGCTCCTACGAGCAGTACTTC. This gives the protein CASYPGDFGSYEQYF.

The chain has TRBV29-1 and TRBJ2-5; possibly TRBD1 for D (6 bases). Near its end, the DNA agrees better with TRBJ2-7, so the J call may be wrong. Germline CDR1 is SQVTM and CDR2 is ANQGSEA. This CDR3 is built from 14 residues. For the CDR3, the DNA is TGCAGCGTTTCCATGTTGGGGGCTCTCTACGAGCAGTACTTC. Amino acid sequence: CSVSMLGALYEQYF.

Only a few counts were recorded for this clone. The rearrangement links TRBV29-1 to TRBJ1-1; D unclear. Trimming removed 6 bases at V and 0 bases at J, with 11 bases between. The CDR3 contains 13 residues. Germline CDR1 SQVTM, CDR2 ANQGSEA. In DNA form, the CDR3 reads TGCAGCGTGTATCCGGACCTGAACACTGAAGCTTTCTTT. It translates to CSVYPDLNTEAFF.

The chain uses TRBV28 and TRBJ1-1; 9 bases are a match to TRBD1. Germline loops: CDR1 MDHEN, CDR2 SYDVKM. CDR3 length: 15 amino acids. Trimming took 5 bases from V and 4 from J; bases not matched to a gene: 8. The CDR3 region is CASSPRGQGSTEAFF. For the CDR3, the DNA is TGTGCCAGCAGTCCGAGGGGACAGGGTTCCACTGAAGCTTTCTTT.

The V call is TRBV7-2, the J call TRBJ1-1, with 9 bases lining up with TRBD1. With 5 bases clipped from V and 5 bases from J, the junction kept 12 bases outside the gene matches. The CDR3 runs 16 residues. CDR1 SGHTA and CDR2 FQGNSA come from the germline V gene. The CDR3: CASSPYTGGGGTEAFF. CDR3 sequence (DNA): TGTGCCAGCAGCCCATACACAGGGGGCGGAGGGACTGAAGCTTTCTTT.

This clone was counted only a few times. V usage is TRBV5-4 and J usage is TRBJ2-1; D is perhaps TRBD1 (6 bases). This CDR3 has 15 amino acids. Per the germline V gene, CDR1 is SGHNT and CDR2 is YYREEE (reference sequence). V was cut by 2 bases and J by 1 base, with 10 bases left in between. Here the CDR3 reads CASSFKTGSYNEQFF. The CDR3 DNA is TGTGCCAGCAGCTTCAAGACAGGTTCCTACAATGAGCAGTTCTTC.

The chain carries TRBV11-3 and TRBJ2-1; the match to TRBD1 covers 8 bases. This CDR3 spans 16 amino acids. The ends lost 5 bases at V and 10 bases at J; junction bases unmatched: 16. The germline V gene has CDR1 SGHNT and CDR2 YENEEA. CDR3 sequence: CASSTSFRGRNGEQFF. CDR3 nucleotides: TGTGCCAGCAGCACCTCCTTCAGGGGGCGGAACGGGGAGCAGTTCTTC.

The V gene is TRBV6-1, the J gene TRBJ1-6, with D perhaps TRBD1 (5 bases). The CDR3 extends over 15 amino acids. Trimming stripped 5 bases from V and 0 bases from J, with 8 bases between. Germline CDR1 is MNHNS and CDR2 is SASEGT. CDR3 nucleotides: TGTGCCAGCAGTCTGACAGACTCCTATAATTCACCCCTCCACTTT. Protein product: CASSLTDSYNSPLHF.

This chain connects TRBV30 to TRBJ1-5; 10 nucleotides agree with TRBD1. Germline trimming cut 1 base from V and 4 bases from J; bases unmatched to any gene: 7. The CDR3 is 16 amino acids. Germline values: CDR1 GTSNPN, CDR2 SVGIG (reference sequence). CDR3 DNA: TGTGCCTGGAGTGCCCCAAGGACAGGGGGGAATCAGCCCCAGCATTTT. Translating gives CAWSAPRTGGNQPQHF.

This chain uses TRBV10-3 with TRBJ2-1; D gene ambiguous. CDR1 is ENHRY and CDR2 is SYGVKD in the germline V gene. The germline V and J ends were trimmed by 2 bases and 6 bases, with 5 bases remaining between them. This CDR3 comprises 12 residues. The CDR3 region has the DNA TGTGCCATCAGTGAGGGTAGCAATGAGCAGTTCTTC. The encoded protein is CAISEGSNEQFF.

CDR3 amino acids: CASSSMTTGAGGYTF. CDR3 nucleotide sequence: TGTGCCAGCAGCTCCATGACTACAGGGGCGGGTGGCTACACCTTC. V usage is TRBV7-8 and J usage is TRBJ1-2; TRBD1 aligns across 7 bases. V trimming: 4 bases; J trimming: 7 bases; junction bases outside the gene matches: 12. CDR3 length: 15 amino acids. CDR1 and CDR2 from the germline V gene are SGHVS and FQNEAQ.